What follows are 31 T cell receptor beta chains derived from one specimen sequenced in a study of blood T cell repertoires in COVID-19. Assay: immunoSEQ multiplex PCR; the TCRdb copy retains only in-frame clones and omits some. The sample consists of roughly 260,000 clones, about 87% of them appearing once. The sequenced sample was peripheral blood. The receptors originated from a man aged 55 to 70 who had recovered from COVID-19.

The chain joins TRBV7-9 to TRBJ2-5; 7 nucleotides agree with TRBD2. Trimming cost V 0 bases and J 5 bases; bases outside gene matches: 9. The germline gives CDR1 SEHNR, CDR2 FQNEAQ (reference sequence). The CDR3 covers 16 residues. The CDR3 DNA reads TGTGCCAGCAGCTTAGCAAGAAGCAGGGAGGGGGAGACCCAGTACTTC. This encodes CASSLARSREGETQYF.

CDR3 DNA: TGTGCCGGAGGACAGGGGGTGGTTGAAAAACTGTTTTTT. Its translation: CAGGQGVVEKLFF. The V call is TRBV30, the J call TRBJ1-4; 10 nucleotides agree with TRBD1. CDR3 length: 13 amino acids. In germline, CDR1 is GTSNPN, CDR2 SVGIG (reference sequence). The junction had 7 bases not matched to a gene; V was cut back by 8 bases and J by 7 bases.

V is TRBV7-8 and J is TRBJ2-7; D remains ambiguous. This CDR3 has 15 residues. Germline V gene data show CDR1 as SGHVS and CDR2 as FQNEAQ. The germline V and J ends were trimmed by 0 bases and 0 bases, with 9 bases remaining between them. CDR3 coding DNA: TGTGCCAGCAGCTTAGCCGGCGGTGACTCCTACGAGCAGTACTTC. This gives the protein CASSLAGGDSYEQYF.

V and J are TRBV7-3 and TRBJ2-5; maybe TRBD2 (5 bases). The CDR3 runs 14 residues. V lost 9 bases, J lost 4 bases, and 18 bases lay in between. CDR1 is SGHTA and CDR2 is FQGTGA in the germline V gene. The CDR3 nucleotides are TGTGCCAGTAGTGCTCTAGCTAGAGGAGAGACCCAGTACTTC. Protein: CASSALARGETQYF.

The table lists this clone with a count of one. The V call is TRBV5-6, the J call TRBJ2-5, with 7 bases identical to TRBD2. The CDR3 consists of 16 residues. Per germline, CDR1 SGHDT and CDR2 YYEEEE. With V trimmed by 4 bases and J by 3 bases, 12 bases remained unmatched. CDR3 loop: CASSRSGSGLEETQYF. CDR3 nucleotides: TGTGCCAGCAGCCGGAGTGGTAGCGGGCTTGAAGAGACCCAGTACTTC.

This chain uses TRBV9 with TRBJ2-1; 8 nucleotides agree with TRBD2. Germline V gene data show CDR1 as SGDLS and CDR2 as YYNGEE. This CDR3 is 18 amino acids long. Germline trimming cut 3 bases from V and 0 bases from J; bases unmatched to any gene: 11. CDR3 protein: CASSGFGGAPRSYNEQFF. The DNA of the CDR3 is TGTGCCAGCAGCGGCTTCGGGGGGGCTCCCCGCTCCTACAATGAGCAGTTCTTC.

V gene TRBV5-1 combines with J gene TRBJ2-1; 15 positions match TRBD2. From germline, CDR1 is SGHRS and CDR2 YFSETQ. The CDR3 is 17 residues long. Trimming cost V 1 base and J 5 bases; bases outside gene matches: 4. The CDR3 bases are TGCGCCAGCAGCTTGACCGGGACTAGCGGGGGGAACAATGAGCAGTTCTTC. Protein product: CASSLTGTSGGNNEQFF.

The chain is built from TRBV9 and TRBJ1-1; D remains unclear. V dropped 0 bases and J dropped 3 bases, with 6 bases sitting between them. The CDR3 runs to 13 residues. Germline CDR1 reads SGDLS; CDR2 reads YYNGEE. The DNA of the CDR3 is TGTGCCAGCAGCGTAGTAGAGTACACTGAAGCTTTCTTT. Protein product: CASSVVEYTEAFF.

The chain recombines TRBV9 with TRBJ2-3, with 13 bases lining up with TRBD2. Trimming took 0 bases from V and 3 from J; bases not matched to a gene: 4. Germline V gene data show CDR1 as SGDLS and CDR2 as YYNGEE. CDR3 size: 17 residues. The CDR3 region has the DNA TGTGCCAGCAGCGTAGATGGGACTAGCGGGATTACAGATACGCAGTATTTT. Translation: CASSVDGTSGITDTQYF.

The chain is built from TRBV19 and TRBJ1-6; tentatively, D is TRBD1 (5 bases). Germline CDR1 LNHDA, CDR2 SQIVND (reference sequence). V dropped 4 bases and J dropped 9 bases, with 16 bases sitting between them. The CDR3 loop spans 15 amino acids. Written as DNA, the CDR3 is TGTGCCAGTAGTACTTTCAACAGGTCCCGTTCACCCCTCCACTTT. Protein sequence: CASSTFNRSRSPLHF.

The CDR3 bases are TGTGCCAGCAGCGATGGTTGGCCTTATGGCTACACCTTC. Protein product: CASSDGWPYGYTF. The chain is built from TRBV7-2 and TRBJ1-2; D not certain. Trimming took off 5 bases at V and 5 bases at J, with 12 bases between the two ends. This CDR3 is 13 amino acids long. CDR1 and CDR2 (germline): SGHTA, FQGNSA.

CDR3 amino acids: CASSQAGTSGGTQNIQYF. CDR3 bases: TGCGCCAGCAGCCAAGCTGGGACTAGCGGGGGGACCCAAAACATTCAGTACTTC. The V and J genes are TRBV4-1 and TRBJ2-4; 15 bases match TRBD2. J lost 5 bases, V lost 1 base, and 6 bases had no gene match. Germline V gives CDR1 MGHRA, CDR2 YSYEKL. The length of the CDR3 is 18 residues.

The V and J genes are TRBV19 and TRBJ1-2; 10 positions match TRBD1. Germline CDR1 is LNHDA and CDR2 is SQIVND (reference sequence). V was pared by 1 base and J by 8 bases, with 4 bases of the junction left unmatched. CDR3 length: 14 amino acids. CDR3 amino acids: CASSIGQGAGGYTF. CDR3 nucleotide sequence: TGTGCCAGTAGTATAGGACAGGGGGCCGGGGGCTACACCTTC. Drawing the rest from reference TRBV19 and TRBJ1-2, the complete variable domain is DGGITQSPKYLFRKEGQNVTLSCEQNLNHDAMYWYRQDPGQGLRLIYYSQIVNDFQKGDIAEGYSVSREKKESFPLTVTSAQKNPTAFYLCASSIGQGAGGYTFGSGTRLTVV.

This chain links TRBV11-3 with TRBJ2-1; 7 nucleotides line up with TRBD1. CDR3 length: 13 amino acids. Looked up from germline, CDR1 is SGHNT and CDR2 is YENEEA. The V gene end was trimmed by 5 bases and the J gene end by 6 bases; junction bases not matched to a gene: 4. CDR3 DNA: TGTGCCAGCAGCCCCGGGGACAGCAATGAGCAGTTCTTC. Amino acids: CASSPGDSNEQFF. Full variable domain (missing parts from reference TRBV11-3 and TRBJ2-1): EAGVVQSPRYKIIEKKQPVAFWCNPISGHNTLYWYLQNLGQGPELLIRYENEEAVDDSQLPKDRFSAERLKGVDSTLKIQPAELGDSAVYLCASSPGDSNEQFFGPGTRLTVL.

V gene TRBV6-5 combines with J gene TRBJ2-7; 7 bases fit TRBD1. Germline V gene data show CDR1 as MNHEY and CDR2 as SVGAGI. V shed 4 bases, J shed 12 bases, and the junction held 9 bases outside the gene matches. This CDR3 has 12 residues. The CDR3 loop is CASSFAGGLLYF. The CDR3 DNA reads as TGTGCCAGCAGTTTCGCAGGGGGTTTGTTGTACTTC.

This chain joins TRBV11-2 and TRBJ2-1, with 8 bases that match TRBD2. The germline gives CDR1 SGHAT, CDR2 FQNNGV. The CDR3 spans 16 residues. J gave up 10 bases and V 4 bases, and 15 bases lay outside the gene matches. CDR3 residues: CASSSSTSGPLGEQFF. The CDR3 DNA sequence: TGTGCCAGCAGCTCGTCAACTAGCGGCCCACTGGGGGAGCAGTTCTTC.

The chain employs TRBV5-4 and TRBJ2-1; TRBD2 matches at 15 bases. This CDR3 spans 17 amino acids. V dropped 3 bases and J dropped 10; count of bases not matched to a gene: 11. Germline V gene lookup returns CDR1 SGHNT and CDR2 YYREEE (reference sequence). The CDR3 DNA reads TGTGCCAGCAGCTCTACTGAGGGACTAGCGGGGGGCGGGGAGCAGTTCTTC. Protein product: CASSSTEGLAGGGEQFF.

The chain employs TRBV2 and TRBJ1-5, with a possible D match to TRBD1 (5 bases). This CDR3 region has 15 residues. V shed 7 bases and J shed 10 bases, with 23 bases lying between them. Germline lookup yields CDR1 SNHLY and CDR2 FYNNEI. The CDR3 sequence: CASKREETAGGPQHF. The DNA of the CDR3 is TGTGCCAGCAAAAGGGAGGAGACTGCCGGGGGACCCCAGCATTTT.

V and J are TRBV5-1 and TRBJ2-7, with 9 bases aligning to TRBD1. CDR3 length: 13 residues. Trimming removed 4 bases from V and 5 bases from J; junction bases left unmatched: 4. The V gene's germline CDR1 is SGHRS and CDR2 YFSETQ. CDR3 in amino acids: CASSVDRGHEQYF. The CDR3 DNA follows: TGCGCCAGCAGCGTGGACAGGGGTCACGAGCAGTACTTC. Together with reference TRBV5-1 and TRBJ2-7, the CDR3 gives the full variable domain: KAGVTQTPRYLIKTRGQQVTLSCSPISGHRSVSWYQQTPGQGLQFLFEYFSETQRNKGNFPGRFSGRQFSNSRSEMNVSTLELGDSALYLCASSVDRGHEQYFGPGTRLTVT.

This chain uses TRBV12-5 with TRBJ2-7; D perhaps matches TRBD1 (5 bases). V was trimmed by 6 bases and J by 0 bases, leaving 12 bases between them. The CDR3 spans 14 residues. Per the germline V gene, CDR1 is LGHNT and CDR2 is FRNRAP. CDR3 DNA sequence: TGTGCTAGTGGCCCCCGGACACCCTCCTACGAGCAGTACTTC. This encodes CASGPRTPSYEQYF. Full variable domain (missing parts from reference TRBV12-5 and TRBJ2-7): DARVTQTPRHKVTEMGQEVTMRCQPILGHNTVFWYRQTMMQGLELLAYFRNRAPLDDSGMPKDRFSAEMPDATLATLKIQPSEPRDSAVYFCASGPRTPSYEQYFGPGTRLTVT.

The chain is built from TRBV5-8 and TRBJ2-5; possible D gene TRBD1, 6 bases. The CDR3 spans 16 residues. Trimming removed 4 bases at V and 2 bases at J, with 18 bases between. CDR1 is SGHTS, CDR2 YDEGEE, per germline. CDR3 region: CASSPTGTTTQETQYF. DNA for the CDR3: TGTGCCAGCAGCCCCACTGGGACAACGACGCAAGAGACCCAGTACTTC.

V is TRBV6-2 or TRBV6-3 and J is TRBJ1-5; D remains ambiguous. V shed 0 bases and J shed 1 base, with 7 bases lying between them. The V gene's germline CDR1 is MNHEY and CDR2 SVGEGT. This CDR3 contains 15 residues. CDR3 DNA sequence: TGTGCCAGCAGTTACTCTGGAGGGAGCAATCAGCCCCAGCATTTT. Translation gives CASSYSGGSNQPQHF.

This clone has a single count. This chain uses TRBV2 with TRBJ2-3; maybe TRBD1 (6 bases). Germline V gene lookup returns CDR1 SNHLY and CDR2 FYNNEI. This CDR3 spans 12 amino acids. V was clipped by 5 bases and J by 7 bases, with 10 bases between them. Here the CDR3 DNA reads TGTGCCAGCAGTCGTACAGGGAATACGCAGTATTTT. It is translated as CASSRTGNTQYF.

This clone was counted a single time. J is TRBJ1-1 and V is TRBV5-4, with a possible D match to TRBD1 (5 bases). Trimming took 4 bases from V and 7 from J, leaving 17 bases between them. Germline-derived CDR1 and CDR2 are SGHNT and YYREEE (reference sequence). This CDR3 spans 14 amino acids. The CDR3 reads CASSLEQAAHEAFF. The CDR3 DNA reads TGTGCCAGCAGCCTGGAACAGGCCGCGCATGAAGCTTTCTTT.

The V and J genes are TRBV10-3 and TRBJ2-5; 8 nucleotides match TRBD1. The CDR3 covers 15 residues. Trimming removed 5 bases from V and 5 bases from J; junction bases left unmatched: 10. Germline V lookup: CDR1 ENHRY, CDR2 SYGVKD. The CDR3 sequence is CAISRQGPVGETQYF. In nucleotides, the CDR3 is TGTGCCATCAGTAGACAGGGGCCGGTAGGGGAGACCCAGTACTTC.

The rearrangement uses TRBV11-2 and TRBJ2-7; 10 positions match TRBD1. There are 15 residues in the CDR3. J gave up 0 bases and V 3 bases, and 2 bases lay outside the gene matches. Germline V CDR1 and CDR2: SGHAT, FQNNGV. The CDR3 DNA follows: TGTGCCAGCAGCTTGGGACAGGGGTTCTCCTACGAGCAGTACTTC. Translation: CASSLGQGFSYEQYF.

The V call is TRBV29-1, the J call TRBJ2-1; 8 nucleotides align to TRBD1. This CDR3 region has 15 residues. With V trimmed by 5 bases and J by 4 bases, 10 bases remained unmatched. In germline, CDR1 is SQVTM, CDR2 ANQGSEA. Written as DNA, the CDR3 is TGCAGCGTTACGGACAGGGTGAGGATTTACAATGAGCAGTTCTTC. As protein: CSVTDRVRIYNEQFF.

The chain is built from TRBV7-2 and TRBJ1-6; 9 bases are a match to TRBD1. In germline, CDR1 is SGHTA, CDR2 FQGNSA. After removal of 5 bases from V and 9 bases from J, the junction contained 11 bases not matched to a gene. This CDR3 spans 16 amino acids. CDR3 in amino acids: CASSRLLGTGTSPLHF. The CDR3 region has the DNA TGTGCCAGCAGCCGGCTTCTGGGGACAGGGACTTCACCCCTCCACTTT. Variable domain in full (rest from reference TRBV7-2 and TRBJ1-6): GAGVSQSPSNKVTEKGKDVELRCDPISGHTALYWYRQSLGQGLEFLIYFQGNSAPDKSGLPSDRFSAERTGGSVSTLTIQRTQQEDSAVYLCASSRLLGTGTSPLHFGNGTRLTVT.

The genes are TRBV5-1 and TRBJ2-3; tentative D call: TRBD1 (7 bases). Germline CDR1 reads SGHRS; CDR2 reads YFSETQ. This CDR3 is 17 amino acids long. The V gene lost 0 bases and the J gene lost 2 bases, with 16 bases spanning the gap. CDR3 DNA: TGCGCCAGCAGCTTGGTGGGAGGACAGGCAACCACAGATACGCAGTATTTT. Amino acids: CASSLVGGQATTDTQYF. Looking up the rest from reference TRBV5-1 and TRBJ2-3 gives the full variable domain: KAGVTQTPRYLIKTRGQQVTLSCSPISGHRSVSWYQQTPGQGLQFLFEYFSETQRNKGNFPGRFSGRQFSNSRSEMNVSTLELGDSALYLCASSLVGGQATTDTQYFGPGTRLTVL.

This chain uses TRBV27 with TRBJ2-7; TRBD1 aligns across 7 bases. V gave up 5 bases and J gave up 0 bases; unmatched junction bases: 4. The CDR3 has 14 residues. The V gene's germline CDR1 is MNHEY and CDR2 SMNVEV (reference sequence). DNA of the CDR3: TGTGCCAGCAGTCGGGACAGCTACTCCTACGAGCAGTACTTC. This gives the protein CASSRDSYSYEQYF.

This rearrangement joins TRBV29-1 to TRBJ1-1; 8 positions match TRBD1. V gave up 3 bases and J gave up 1 base; unmatched junction bases: 1. CDR1 and CDR2 (germline): SQVTM, ANQGSEA. There are 13 residues in the CDR3. CDR3 nucleotides: TGCAGCGTTGACGACAGGGGGAACACTGAAGCTTTCTTT. Its protein is CSVDDRGNTEAFF. Full variable domain (rest looked up from reference TRBV29-1 and TRBJ1-1): SAVISQKPSRDICQRGTSLTIQCQVDSQVTMMFWYRQQPGQSLTLIATANQGSEATYESGFVIDKFPISRPNLTFSTLTVSNMSPEDSSIYLCSVDDRGNTEAFFGQGTRLTVV.